The table lists the clone carrying this T cell receptor (beta chain) with a count of one. This sample stems from a study of shared clonotypes between healthy human individuals. The CDR3 sequence is 15 residues long. With 5 bases removed from V and 0 bases from J, the gap between germline ends came to 13 bases. Germline lookup yields CDR1 MNHEY and CDR2 SVGAGI. Donors included only healthy HIV-negative adults lacking recent acute infections or vaccinations. Measured with immunoSEQ multiplex PCR; TCRdb has only the in-frame clones, and not every one. This sample has 2 million to 2.5 million clones, with approximately 96% found just once.

The sequence was obtained from a man in his late teens or twenties in good health. Material for sequencing was naive CD4+ T cells sorted from blood. Sample subset: CD45RA+ positively selected. This chain connects TRBV6-5 to TRBJ1-1; possibly TRBD1 for D (5 bases). The CDR3 DNA is TGTGCCAGCAGTCGGGGCGTAGGTTTGAACACTGAAGCTTTCTTT. This codes for CASSRGVGLNTEAFF.